This passage covers 6 T cell receptor beta chains from one sample sequenced in a study of beta chain features in type 1 diabetes. Study observations and caveats: All four CD4+ subsets of Type 1 diabetes patients contained TCRB CDR3s that were moderately but significantly shorter.

These receptors' antigens are unknown. Isolated RNA was reverse transcribed in full, so expressed TCRB transcripts were sequenced. The data were produced by immunoSEQ multiplex PCR, yet TCRdb's version contains in-frame clones alone and is incomplete. The sample comprises 330,000 or so clones, about 12% of which are singletons, and 0.0095% to 0.013% rests with the top ten. Source material: naive CD4+ T cells from blood. The source is a woman between 18 and 30 years old with type 1 diabetes.

This clone was counted between two and nine times. This chain connects TRBV18 to TRBJ1-1; no definite D call. The CDR3 is 13 amino acids. CDR1 is KGHSH and CDR2 is LQKENI in the germline V gene. Trimming left V 6 bases short and J 0 bases short, with 8 bases between. CDR3 sequence: CASSSDMNTEAFF. As DNA, the CDR3 is TGTGCCAGCTCCAGTGACATGAACACTGAAGCTTTCTTT.

The J gene is TRBJ2-7, the V gene TRBV18; D unresolved. CDR3 length: 14 residues. Per germline, CDR1 KGHSH and CDR2 LQKENI. V gave up 6 bases and J gave up 6 bases, with 18 bases separating them. The CDR3 DNA reads as TGTGCCAGCTCTCCGACCCGAGGCGCCAGCGAGCAGTACTTC. Its translation: CASSPTRGASEQYF.

In this sample, this clone turned up a few times. The J gene is TRBJ2-7, the V gene TRBV28; D remains unclear. V was clipped by 8 bases and J by 2 bases, with 13 bases between them. The V gene's germline CDR1 is MDHEN and CDR2 SYDVKM. This CDR3 has 13 amino acids. The CDR3 is CASLSPVTYEQYF. DNA of the CDR3: TGTGCCAGCCTTTCACCGGTAACCTACGAGCAGTACTTC.

This clone was counted between two and nine times. This rearrangement joins TRBV7-9 to TRBJ2-1; D might be TRBD2 (5 bases). This CDR3 is 16 amino acids long. The germline V and J ends were trimmed by 4 bases and 1 base, with 14 bases remaining between them. The germline V gene has CDR1 SEHNR and CDR2 FQNEAQ (reference sequence). CDR3 loop: CASSSPKGVSYNEQFF. CDR3 nucleotide sequence: TGTGCCAGCAGCTCCCCGAAGGGAGTGTCCTACAATGAGCAGTTCTTC. Full variable domain (remainder filled in from reference TRBV7-9 and TRBJ2-1): DTGVSQNPRHKITKRGQNVTFRCDPISEHNRLYWYRQTLGQGPEFLTYFQNEAQLEKSRLLSDRFSAERPKGSFSTLEIQRTEQGDSAMYLCASSSPKGVSYNEQFFGPGTRLTVL.

J is TRBJ1-1 and V is TRBV28; the D gene is possibly TRBD1 (6 bases). The CDR3 contains 11 residues. The germline V gene encodes CDR1 MDHEN and CDR2 SYDVKM. V lost 8 bases and J lost 11, with 15 bases in between. The CDR3 sequence is CASGSYRAAFF. In DNA form, the CDR3 reads TGTGCCAGCGGCAGTTACAGGGCGGCTTTCTTT.

V is TRBV9 and J is TRBJ2-2; D might be TRBD2 (6 bases). The CDR3 covers 14 residues. Germline V gene lookup returns CDR1 SGDLS and CDR2 YYNGEE. The CDR3 sequence: CASHPGDSTGELFF. The CDR3 bases are TGTGCGAGCCACCCCGGGGACTCCACCGGGGAGCTGTTTTTT.